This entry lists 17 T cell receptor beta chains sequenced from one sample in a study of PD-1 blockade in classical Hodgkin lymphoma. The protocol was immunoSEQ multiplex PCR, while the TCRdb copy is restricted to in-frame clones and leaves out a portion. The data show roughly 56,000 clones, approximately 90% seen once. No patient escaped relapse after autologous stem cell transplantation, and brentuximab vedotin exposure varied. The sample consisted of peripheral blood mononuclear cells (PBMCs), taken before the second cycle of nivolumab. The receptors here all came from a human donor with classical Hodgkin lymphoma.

The CDR3 DNA reads as TGTGCCAGCAGCTTAGCGGGGGGTTCCTACGAGCAGTACTTC. The encoded protein is CASSLAGGSYEQYF. The chain recombines TRBV7-9 with TRBJ2-7, with D perhaps TRBD2 (6 bases). Per germline, CDR1 SEHNR and CDR2 FQNEAQ (reference sequence). V was pared by 0 bases and J by 1 base, with 7 bases between. The CDR3 length is 14 residues.

This CDR3 is CASSFDGHSGNTIYF. CDR3 bases: TGCGCCAGCAGCTTTGACGGCCACTCTGGAAACACCATATATTTT. The chain combines TRBV5-1 with TRBJ1-3; D is unclear. Trimming cost V 2 bases and J 0 bases, with 9 bases left between them. This CDR3 is built from 15 residues. Germline V gives CDR1 SGHRS, CDR2 YFSETQ.

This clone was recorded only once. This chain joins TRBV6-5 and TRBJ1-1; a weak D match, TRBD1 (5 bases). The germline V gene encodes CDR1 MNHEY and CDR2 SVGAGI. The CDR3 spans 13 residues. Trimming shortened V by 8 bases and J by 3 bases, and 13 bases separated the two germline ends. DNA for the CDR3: TGTGCCAGCCGTCCGGGGCCCGACACTGAAGCTTTCTTT. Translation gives CASRPGPDTEAFF.

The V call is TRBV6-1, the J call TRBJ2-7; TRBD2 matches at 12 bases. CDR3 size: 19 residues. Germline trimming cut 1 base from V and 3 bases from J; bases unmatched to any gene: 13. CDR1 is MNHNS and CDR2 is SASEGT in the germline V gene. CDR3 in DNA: TGTGCCAGCAGTGAAGGTAGGGCGTTTGCTAGCGGGGGGGTCTACGAGCAGTACTTC. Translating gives CASSEGRAFASGGVYEQYF.

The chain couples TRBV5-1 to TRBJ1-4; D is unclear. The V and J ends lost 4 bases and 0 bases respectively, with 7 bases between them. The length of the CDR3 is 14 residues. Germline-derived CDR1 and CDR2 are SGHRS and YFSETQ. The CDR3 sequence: CASSPDATNEKLFF. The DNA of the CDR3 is TGCGCCAGCAGCCCGGATGCAACTAATGAAAAACTGTTTTTT.

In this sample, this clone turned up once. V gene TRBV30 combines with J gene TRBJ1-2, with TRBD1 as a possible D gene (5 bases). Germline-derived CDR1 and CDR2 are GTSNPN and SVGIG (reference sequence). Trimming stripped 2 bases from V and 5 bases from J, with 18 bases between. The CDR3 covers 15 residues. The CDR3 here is CAWSPERQLLYGYTF. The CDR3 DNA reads TGTGCCTGGAGTCCGGAGCGACAGTTACTTTATGGCTACACCTTC.

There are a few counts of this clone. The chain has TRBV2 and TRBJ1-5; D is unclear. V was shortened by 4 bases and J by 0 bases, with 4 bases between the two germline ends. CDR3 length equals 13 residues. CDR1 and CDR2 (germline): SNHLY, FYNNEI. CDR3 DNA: TGTGCCAGCAGTGTGTATAGCAATCAGCCCCAGCATTTT. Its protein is CASSVYSNQPQHF.

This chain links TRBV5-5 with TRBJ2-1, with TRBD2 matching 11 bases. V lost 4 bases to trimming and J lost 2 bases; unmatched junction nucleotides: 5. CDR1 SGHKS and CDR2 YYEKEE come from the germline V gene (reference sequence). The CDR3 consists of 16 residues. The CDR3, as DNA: TGTGCCAGCAGCGCTCAGACTAGCGGGGCCTACAATGAGCAGTTCTTC. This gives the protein CASSAQTSGAYNEQFF.

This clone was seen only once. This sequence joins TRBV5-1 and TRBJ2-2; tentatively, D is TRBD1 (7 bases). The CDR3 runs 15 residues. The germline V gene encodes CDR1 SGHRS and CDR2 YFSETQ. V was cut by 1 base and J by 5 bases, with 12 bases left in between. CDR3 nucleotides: TGCGCCAGCAGCTTGAAGGCAGGGGGGACCGGGGAGCTGTTTTTT. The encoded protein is CASSLKAGGTGELFF.

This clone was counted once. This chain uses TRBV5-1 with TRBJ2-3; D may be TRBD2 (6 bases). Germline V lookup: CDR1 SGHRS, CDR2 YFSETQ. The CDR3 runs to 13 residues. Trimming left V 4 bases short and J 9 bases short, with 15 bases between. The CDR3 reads CASSPGTPGTQYF. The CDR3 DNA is TGCGCCAGCAGCCCCGGGACTCCGGGGACGCAGTATTTT.

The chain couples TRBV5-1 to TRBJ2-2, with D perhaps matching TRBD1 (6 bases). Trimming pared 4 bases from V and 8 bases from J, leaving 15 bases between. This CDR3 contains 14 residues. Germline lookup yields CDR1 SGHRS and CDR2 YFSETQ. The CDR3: CASSLTGREGELFF. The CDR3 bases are TGCGCCAGCAGCCTGACAGGTCGGGAAGGGGAGCTGTTTTTT.

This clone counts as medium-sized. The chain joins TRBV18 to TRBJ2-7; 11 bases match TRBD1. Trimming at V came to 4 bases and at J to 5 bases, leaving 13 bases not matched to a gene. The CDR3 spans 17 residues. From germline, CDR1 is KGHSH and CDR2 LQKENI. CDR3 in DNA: TGTGCCAGCTCACTCCATTCGCCCGGGACAGGGGGGAACGAGCAGTACTTC. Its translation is CASSLHSPGTGGNEQYF.

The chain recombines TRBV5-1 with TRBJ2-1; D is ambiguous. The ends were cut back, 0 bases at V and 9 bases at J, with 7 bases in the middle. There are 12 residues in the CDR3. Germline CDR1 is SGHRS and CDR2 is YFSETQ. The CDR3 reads CASSLEGGEQFF. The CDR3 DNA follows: TGCGCCAGCAGCTTGGAGGGCGGTGAGCAGTTCTTC.

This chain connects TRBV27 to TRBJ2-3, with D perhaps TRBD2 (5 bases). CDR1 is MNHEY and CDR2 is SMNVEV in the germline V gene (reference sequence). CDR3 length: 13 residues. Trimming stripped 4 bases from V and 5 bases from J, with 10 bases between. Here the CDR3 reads CASSSSREDTQYF. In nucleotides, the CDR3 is TGTGCCAGCAGTTCCAGTCGGGAAGATACGCAGTATTTT.

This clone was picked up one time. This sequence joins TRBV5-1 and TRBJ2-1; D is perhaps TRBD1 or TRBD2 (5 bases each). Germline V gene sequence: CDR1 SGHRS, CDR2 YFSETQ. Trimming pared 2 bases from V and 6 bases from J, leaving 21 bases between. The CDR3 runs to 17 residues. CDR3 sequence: CASSFLEAQFGGNEQFF. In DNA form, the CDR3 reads TGCGCCAGCAGCTTTTTAGAGGCTCAGTTTGGGGGCAATGAGCAGTTCTTC.

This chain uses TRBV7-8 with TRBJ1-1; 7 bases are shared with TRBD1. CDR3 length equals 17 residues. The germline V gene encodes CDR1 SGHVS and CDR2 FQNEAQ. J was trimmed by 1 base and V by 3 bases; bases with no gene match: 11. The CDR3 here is CASSFPTGQTSNTEAFF. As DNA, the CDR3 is TGTGCCAGCAGCTTCCCGACAGGGCAAACATCGAACACTGAAGCTTTCTTT.

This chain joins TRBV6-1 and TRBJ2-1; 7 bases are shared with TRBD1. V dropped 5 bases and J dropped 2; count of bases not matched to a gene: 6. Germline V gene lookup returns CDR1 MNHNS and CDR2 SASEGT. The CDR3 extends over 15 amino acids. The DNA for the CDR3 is TGTGCCAGCAGTTCAACAGGGGCGGCCTACAATGAGCAGTTCTTC. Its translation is CASSSTGAAYNEQFF.